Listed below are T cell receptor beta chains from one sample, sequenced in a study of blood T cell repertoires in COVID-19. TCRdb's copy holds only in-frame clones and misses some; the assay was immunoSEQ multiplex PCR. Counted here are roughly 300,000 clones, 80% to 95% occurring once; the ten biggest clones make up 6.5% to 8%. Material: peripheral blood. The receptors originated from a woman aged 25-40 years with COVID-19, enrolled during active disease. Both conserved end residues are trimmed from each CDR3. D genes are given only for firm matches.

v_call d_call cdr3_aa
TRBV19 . ASKTSPEANVLT
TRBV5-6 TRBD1 ASSLVVGQGETQY
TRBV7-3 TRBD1 ASSTGQGRSGYT
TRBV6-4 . ASSGGGEQF
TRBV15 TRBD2 ATRLAGDTGELF
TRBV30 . AWSRDTNIAPHQPQH
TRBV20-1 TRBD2 SASTLGTSGSGEQY
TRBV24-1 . ATSDSGYSNQPQH
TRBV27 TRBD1 ASSHRDRMEKLF
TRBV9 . ASSAWTDYGYT
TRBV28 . ATKNQAGEGYGYT
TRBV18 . ASSQKTANTEAF
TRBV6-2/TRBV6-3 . ASSLGQNEQF
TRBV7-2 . ASVRESSYNEQF
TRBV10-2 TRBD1 ASSDQGQGAIKSYNEQF
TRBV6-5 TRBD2 ASSYDSGSQETQY
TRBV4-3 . ASSQSVPGADYNEQF
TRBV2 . ASSGRDRHPSPLH
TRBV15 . ATSRGSAWQETQY
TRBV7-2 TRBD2 ASSSRTSGRGEQF
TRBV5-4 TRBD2 ASRSAGVETQY
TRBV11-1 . ASSSRPNSGTEAF
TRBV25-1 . ASSGGTTDTQY
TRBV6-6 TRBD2 ASTILGAGGTDTQY
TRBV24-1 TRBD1 ATSDSDRAQY
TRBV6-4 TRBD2 ASSGTSGRFNEQF
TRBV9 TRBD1 ASSGTGGITEAF
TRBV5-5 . ASSLEGEGGYT
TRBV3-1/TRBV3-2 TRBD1 ASSHGTGVYTIY
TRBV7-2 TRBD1 ASSPYPGQGDQPQH
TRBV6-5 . ASTGVEQF
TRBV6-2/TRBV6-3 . ASSSVYGYT
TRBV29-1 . SVGPSGELGNEQF
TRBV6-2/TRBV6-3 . ASSYAMPYNEQF
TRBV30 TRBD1 AWSVRIGGQNQPQH
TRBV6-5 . ASSLDRNYGYT
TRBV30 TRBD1 AWSPTGAEKLF
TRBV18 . ASSPGERSRYEQY
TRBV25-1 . ASSELATTGELF
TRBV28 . ASRPGTFRGGQEQF
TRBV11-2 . ASSLEGWTEAF
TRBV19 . ASSPSDSYEQY
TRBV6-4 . ASSRTRRDGYT
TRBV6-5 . ASSPGTTEAF
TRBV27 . ASSLLAGTDTQY
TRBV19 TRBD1 ASKQGAGGANVLT
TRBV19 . ASTKGTFNEKLF
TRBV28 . ASSFSRGNTEAF